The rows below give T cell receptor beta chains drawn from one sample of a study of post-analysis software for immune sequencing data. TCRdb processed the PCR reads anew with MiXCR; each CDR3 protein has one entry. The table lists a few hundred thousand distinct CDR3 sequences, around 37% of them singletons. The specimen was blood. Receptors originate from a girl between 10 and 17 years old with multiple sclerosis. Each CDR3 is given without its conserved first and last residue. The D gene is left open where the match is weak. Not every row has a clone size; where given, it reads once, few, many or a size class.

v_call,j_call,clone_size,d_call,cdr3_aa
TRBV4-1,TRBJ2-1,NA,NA,ASSHFPGRVDNEQF
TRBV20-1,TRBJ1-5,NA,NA,SARDRLFNQPQH
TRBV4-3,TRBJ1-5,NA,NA,ASSPNHGQPQH
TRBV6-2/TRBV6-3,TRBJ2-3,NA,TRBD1,ASRTGQGAADTQY
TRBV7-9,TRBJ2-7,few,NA,ASSRGQGLNYEQY
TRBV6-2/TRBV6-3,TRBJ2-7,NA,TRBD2,ASSSTSGFYEQY
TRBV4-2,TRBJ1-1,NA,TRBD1,ASSLTGGVNTEAF
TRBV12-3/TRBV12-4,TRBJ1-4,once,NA,ASSLGVIGKKLF
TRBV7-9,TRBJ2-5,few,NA,ASSDMKGDQETQY
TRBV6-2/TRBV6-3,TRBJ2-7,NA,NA,ASRGSGLAYEQY
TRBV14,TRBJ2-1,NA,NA,ASSHWTASYNEQF
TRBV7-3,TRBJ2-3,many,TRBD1,ASSPIGQGASTDTQY
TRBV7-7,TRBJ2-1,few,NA,ASSLEPIGEQF
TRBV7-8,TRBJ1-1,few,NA,ASSSRRGRYEAF
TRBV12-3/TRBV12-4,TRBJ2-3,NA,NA,ASSFLGRTDTQY
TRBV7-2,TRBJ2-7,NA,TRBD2,ASSTWTSAYEQY
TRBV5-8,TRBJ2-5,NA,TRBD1,ATVTGFGTQY
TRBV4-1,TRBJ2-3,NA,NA,ASSRTRSDTQY
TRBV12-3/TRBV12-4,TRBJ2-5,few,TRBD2,ASSRGGFQETQY
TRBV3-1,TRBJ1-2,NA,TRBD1,ASSQTGTGRLSGYT
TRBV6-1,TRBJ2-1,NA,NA,ASSSPGQGYNEQF
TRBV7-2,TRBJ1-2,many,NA,ASSSDWNYGYT
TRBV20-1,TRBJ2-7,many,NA,SASDPRDPSYEQY
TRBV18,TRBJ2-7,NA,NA,ASSPPLASSYEQY
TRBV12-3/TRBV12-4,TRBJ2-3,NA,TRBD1,ASRGQVTDTQY
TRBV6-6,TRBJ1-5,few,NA,ASSYSMGENQPQH
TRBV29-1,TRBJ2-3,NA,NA,SVERRGPDTQY
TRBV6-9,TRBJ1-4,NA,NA,ASSWSVNEKLF
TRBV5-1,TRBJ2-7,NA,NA,ASSRRVDSDYEQY
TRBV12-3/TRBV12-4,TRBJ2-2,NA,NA,ASSRSLLGTGELF
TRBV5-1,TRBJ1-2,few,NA,ASSLAVGLGYT
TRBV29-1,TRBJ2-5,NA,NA,SVDLGETQY
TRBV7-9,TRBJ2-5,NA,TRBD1,ASSLVLLDRGDETQY
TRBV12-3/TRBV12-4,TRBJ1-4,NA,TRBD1,ASSSGQGGTAGEKRF
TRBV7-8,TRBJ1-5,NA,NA,ASSRRALREDQPQH
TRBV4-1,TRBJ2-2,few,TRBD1,ASSRPATGSTGELF
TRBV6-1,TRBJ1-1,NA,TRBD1,ASGDRGRADTEAF
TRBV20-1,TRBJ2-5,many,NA,SARDQADIPETQY
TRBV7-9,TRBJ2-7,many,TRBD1,ASSTPLDRVASNEQY
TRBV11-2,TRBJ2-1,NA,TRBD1,ASSRRTGSYNEQF
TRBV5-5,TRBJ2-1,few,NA,ASSLRPTNAEQF
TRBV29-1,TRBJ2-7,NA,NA,SGSQGPDASEQY
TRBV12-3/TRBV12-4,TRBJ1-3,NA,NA,ASSLEDGSGNTIY
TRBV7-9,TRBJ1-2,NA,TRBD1,ASSLSDRPTSGYT
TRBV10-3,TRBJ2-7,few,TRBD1,AIQRDRGVYEQY
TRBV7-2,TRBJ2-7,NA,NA,ASSFGRECYEQY
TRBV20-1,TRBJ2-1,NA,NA,SAGELRRDEQF
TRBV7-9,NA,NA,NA,ASSLYTYEQY